These T cell receptor beta chains were read from a single sample in a study of CD8+ T cells in alopecia areata. Sequencing used immunoSEQ multiplex PCR; TCRdb keeps in-frame clones, though not all of them. The sample lists 79,000 or so clones; roughly 70% were seen once. The sample was CD8+ T cells sorted from blood, taken at week 24, from a patient treated with tofacitinib. The source is a human donor with alopecia areata. Each CDR3 is given with its conserved first and last residue. D genes are given only for firm matches. Some rows have no size entry. The others give once, few or many, or a class for an expanded clone.

TRBV5-1	few	-	TRBJ1-1	CASSIPTRGVNTEAFF	TGCGCCAGCAGCATCCCGACCAGGGGCGTGAACACTGAAGCTTTCTTT
TRBV7-9	few	-	TRBJ1-1	CASSLDSGLNTEAFF	TGTGCCAGCAGCTTAGATTCCGGGTTGAACACTGAAGCTTTCTTT
TRBV9	-	TRBD1	TRBJ2-1	CASSPRQGGVGVLYNEQFF	TGTGCCAGCAGCCCAAGACAGGGTGGTGTGGGGGTGCTCTACAATGAGCAGTTCTTC
TRBV19	few	TRBD1	TRBJ1-2	CASSPLTGSYGYTF	TGTGCCAGTAGTCCACTGACAGGGAGCTATGGCTACACCTTC
TRBV7-9	-	TRBD1	TRBJ1-4	CASSRTGTGAEKLFF	TGTGCCAGCAGCCGGACCGGGACAGGGGCCGAAAAACTGTTTTTT
TRBV5-1	-	TRBD2	TRBJ2-3	CASSLRLAGDGGTDTQYF	TGCGCCAGCAGCTTGAGACTAGCGGGAGACGGCGGCACAGATACGCAGTATTTT
TRBV11-2	few	TRBD1	TRBJ1-2	CASSLGPGTGGLDGYTF	TGTGCCAGCAGCTTAGGCCCCGGGACAGGGGGTTTAGATGGCTACACCTTC
TRBV6-5	-	-	TRBJ1-1	CASSSPHNTEAFF	TGTGCCAGCAGTTCTCCCCATAACACTGAAGCTTTCTTT
TRBV18	-	TRBD1	TRBJ1-1	CASSPDREVTEAFF	TGTGCCAGCTCACCGGACAGGGAAGTTACTGAAGCTTTCTTT
TRBV7-6	-	TRBD1	TRBJ1-2	CASSPGTGGNYGYTF	TGTGCCAGCAGCCCAGGGACAGGGGGCAACTATGGCTACACCTTC
TRBV5-1	few	-	TRBJ1-2	CASSLVTGNSDGYTF	TGCGCCAGCAGCTTGGTAACGGGGAATTCGGACGGCTACACCTTC
TRBV4-1	-	-	TRBJ2-1	CASSQDRQLEYNEQFF	TGCGCCAGCAGCCAAGATAGACAGCTGGAGTACAATGAGCAGTTCTTC
TRBV4-3	-	-	TRBJ2-7	CASSQLEGNTEQYF	TGCGCCAGCAGCCAGTTGGAGGGTAACACAGAGCAGTACTTC
TRBV7-6	-	-	TRBJ2-1	CASSRGENEQFF	TGTGCCAGCAGCAGAGGCGAGAATGAGCAGTTCTTC
TRBV5-1	-	-	TRBJ2-5	CASSWTSVYLQETQYF	TGCGCCAGCAGCTGGACCAGCGTATACCTCCAAGAGACCCAGTACTTC
TRBV7-9	-	TRBD1	TRBJ1-6	CASRKGGSSPLHF	TGTGCCAGCAGAAAAGGGGGCAGCTCACCCCTCCACTTT
TRBV28	few	-	TRBJ1-1	CASSITNTEAFF	TGTGCCAGCAGTATTACGAACACTGAAGCTTTCTTT
TRBV11-2	-	-	TRBJ2-5	CASSLGRGHQETQYF	TGTGCCAGCAGCTTAGGGCGGGGCCACCAAGAGACCCAGTACTTC
TRBV6-5	-	-	TRBJ1-1	CASSYVGEDTEAFF	TGTGCCAGCAGTTATGTGGGCGAGGACACTGAAGCTTTCTTT
TRBV25-1	-	-	TRBJ2-5	CASSEGERARETQYF	TGTGCCAGCAGTGAGGGAGAGCGGGCGAGGGAGACCCAGTACTTC
TRBV30	-	-	TRBJ1-2	CAWSAGAGYGYTF	TGTGCCTGGAGTGCAGGGGCTGGCTATGGCTACACCTTC
TRBV4-2	once	-	TRBJ2-3	CASSLVSIDTQYF	TGTGCCAGCAGCCTCGTCTCTATAGATACGCAGTATTTT
TRBV11-1	-	-	TRBJ2-6	CASSLLNSGANVLTF	TGTGCCAGCAGCCTACTCAACTCTGGGGCCAACGTCCTGACTTTC
TRBV5-6	-	-	TRBJ2-1	CASIQLGSLEQFF	TGTGCCAGCATTCAACTTGGGAGTCTTGAGCAGTTCTTC
TRBV4-3	-	-	TRBJ2-2	CASRLGTTDTGELFF	TGCGCCAGCAGACTCGGGACAACCGACACCGGGGAGCTGTTTTTT
TRBV27	few	TRBD2	TRBJ2-3	CASRPGAGGPPDTQYF	TGTGCCAGCAGGCCGGGAGCGGGAGGGCCCCCAGATACGCAGTATTTT
TRBV28	-	TRBD1	TRBJ2-2	CASSTDRALGFAGELFF	TGTGCCAGCAGTACCGACAGGGCCCTTGGGTTCGCCGGGGAGCTGTTTTTT
TRBV30	-	TRBD2	TRBJ2-3	CAWSEGGGTDTQYF	TGTGCCTGGAGTGAGGGAGGGGGCACAGATACGCAGTATTTT
TRBV2	-	-	TRBJ2-7	CASGPSYEQYF	TGTGCCAGCGGCCCCTCCTACGAGCAGTACTTC
TRBV4-3	-	-	TRBJ1-2	CASSQVWRGDYGYTF	TGCGCCAGCAGCCAAGTTTGGCGGGGGGACTATGGCTACACCTTC
TRBV6-5	-	TRBD1	TRBJ1-1	CASSYTTGGRDTEAFF	TGTGCCAGCAGTTACACGACAGGGGGCCGAGACACTGAAGCTTTCTTT
TRBV6-5	once	-	TRBJ2-7	CASSYRSGGFYEQYF	TGTGCCAGCAGTTACCGATCAGGGGGGTTCTACGAGCAGTACTTC
TRBV4-3	few	-	TRBJ2-7	CASSQVDTSYEQYF	TGCGCCAGCAGCCAAGTAGACACAAGCTACGAGCAGTACTTC
TRBV7-2	many	-	TRBJ2-6	CASSLDGMSSGANVLTF	TGTGCCAGCAGCTTAGATGGGATGAGCTCTGGGGCCAACGTCCTGACTTTC
TRBV6-4	few	-	TRBJ1-5	CASSQGEHQPQHF	TGTGCCAGCAGTCAAGGGGAACATCAGCCCCAGCATTTT
TRBV18	-	TRBD1	TRBJ2-7	CASSPGQHYEQYF	TGTGCCAGCTCACCGGGACAGCACTACGAGCAGTACTTC
TRBV11-2	once	-	TRBJ1-1	CASTSRFNLKNTEAFF	TGTGCCAGCACCTCAAGGTTTAACCTTAAGAACACTGAAGCTTTCTTT
TRBV4-1	-	-	TRBJ1-5	CASSLRTIGSNQPQHF	TGCGCCAGCAGCCTGCGGACGATCGGGAGCAATCAGCCCCAGCATTTT
TRBV2	-	TRBD1	TRBJ1-6	CASSAGTAGYSYNSPLHF	TGTGCCAGCAGTGCCGGGACAGCCGGATACTCCTATAATTCACCCCTCCACTTT
TRBV6-6	-	-	TRBJ2-7	CASSPAAESREQYF	TGTGCCAGCAGCCCGGCGGCAGAGTCGAGAGAGCAGTACTTC
TRBV6-4	-	-	TRBJ2-1	CASSDAERNEQFF	TGTGCCAGCAGTGACGCGGAGAGGAATGAGCAGTTCTTC
TRBV6-5	-	TRBD1	TRBJ2-1	CASSFGGGQGYNEQFF	TGTGCCAGCAGTTTTGGAGGGGGACAGGGCTACAATGAGCAGTTCTTC
TRBV7-9	-	TRBD2	TRBJ2-1	CASKQVSGPNDEQFF	TGTGCCAGCAAGCAGGTTAGCGGGCCCAACGATGAGCAGTTCTTC
TRBV4-3	-	-	TRBJ1-3	CASSQDRVSGNTIYF	TGCGCCAGCAGCCAAGATCGGGTATCTGGAAACACCATATATTTT
TRBV27	-	TRBD1	TRBJ2-7	CASAPQGVSTYEQYF	TGTGCCAGCGCCCCGCAGGGGGTGAGTACCTACGAGCAGTACTTC
TRBV28	medium-sized	-	TRBJ2-7	CASSPKDRPPYEQYF	TGTGCCAGCAGTCCAAAGGATAGACCCCCCTACGAGCAGTACTTC
TRBV6-6	few	-	TRBJ1-1	CASSPWTEKNTEAFF	TGTGCCAGCAGCCCCTGGACGGAAAAGAACACTGAAGCTTTCTTT
TRBV7-2	-	TRBD1	TRBJ2-7	CASSLGTGNTYEQYF	TGTGCCAGCAGCTTAGGGACAGGAAATACCTACGAGCAGTACTTC
TRBV27	-	TRBD1	TRBJ2-7	CASSGQAYEQYF	TGTGCCAGCAGTGGACAGGCCTACGAGCAGTACTTC
TRBV7-3	-	-	TRBJ2-5	CASRPDRKETQYF	TGTGCCAGCAGACCCGACCGGAAGGAGACCCAGTACTTC
TRBV2	-	TRBD1	TRBJ2-1	CASSATGGEYNEQFF	TGTGCCAGCAGTGCTACAGGGGGCGAGTACAATGAGCAGTTCTTC
TRBV7-8	-	-	TRBJ2-3	CASSFMQGIDTQYF	TGTGCCAGCAGCTTTATGCAGGGAATAGATACGCAGTATTTT
TRBV27	once	TRBD1	TRBJ2-1	CASTRLGTGGRSSYNEQFF	TGTGCCAGCACCCGCTTAGGGACAGGGGGCCGGAGCTCCTACAATGAGCAGTTCTTC
TRBV15	-	-	TRBJ1-1	CATSRDLGRATEAFF	TGTGCCACCAGCAGAGATCTAGGGAGAGCCACTGAAGCTTTCTTT